Below are 22 T cell receptor beta chains sequenced from a single sample in a study of beta chain features in type 1 diabetes. Their antigen targets remain unknown. Findings and caveats of the study: Among all four CD4+ subsets, Type 1 diabetes patients had TCRB CDR3s that were moderately but significantly shorter.

Expressed TCRB transcripts were sequenced because the entire RNA isolate underwent reverse transcription. Profiling relied on immunoSEQ multiplex PCR, and the TCRdb table lists in-frame clones only, not all of them. The sample records approximately 130,000 clones, around 16% being singletons. Material for sequencing was central memory CD4+ T cells from blood. The receptor source for this set is a man between 18 and 29 years old with type 1 diabetes.

This chain joins TRBV18 and TRBJ2-7; the D gene is possibly TRBD1 (6 bases). The V end was cut by 4 bases, the J end by 5 bases, with 15 bases between. The germline V gene encodes CDR1 KGHSH and CDR2 LQKENI. There are 14 residues in the CDR3. The CDR3 DNA follows: TGTGCCAGCTCACGAACGACAGGAGACGACGAGCAGTACTTC. Amino acids: CASSRTTGDDEQYF.

This clone was seen only a few times. This chain uses TRBV7-6 with TRBJ1-1; unclear D gene. The CDR3 length is 13 residues. Between the trimmed V and J ends, which lost 4 bases and 3 bases, there was a span of 9 bases. The V gene's germline CDR1 is SGHVS and CDR2 FNYEAQ. CDR3 sequence: CASSWGQDTEAFF. CDR3 DNA sequence: TGTGCCAGCAGCTGGGGTCAAGACACTGAAGCTTTCTTT.

The table lists this clone with a few counts. The chain combines TRBV4-1 with TRBJ1-4; 8 bases align to TRBD1. This CDR3 has 15 residues. CDR1 is MGHRA, CDR2 YSYEKL, per germline. Losses at the gene ends were 4 bases for V and 4 bases for J; bases not matched to a gene: 5. The CDR3 spells CASSPGQGFNEKLFF. CDR3 DNA sequence: TGCGCCAGCAGCCCAGGACAGGGATTTAATGAAAAACTGTTTTTT.

This clone was observed a handful of times. V is TRBV2 and J is TRBJ2-5; D gene uncertain. The CDR3 spans 12 residues. Trimming cost V 7 bases and J 3 bases, with 9 bases left between them. Germline CDR1 SNHLY, CDR2 FYNNEI. Here the CDR3 reads CASTRLKETQYF. In DNA form, the CDR3 reads TGTGCCAGCACCAGGCTGAAAGAGACCCAGTACTTC.

This clone was picked up a small number of times. The chain couples TRBV4-3 to TRBJ2-1; D unresolved. CDR1 and CDR2 (germline): LGHNA, YSLEER. The ends were cut back, 0 bases at V and 6 bases at J, with 12 bases in the middle. The CDR3 consists of 15 residues. This CDR3 is CASSQESFSSNEQFF. In DNA form, the CDR3 reads TGCGCCAGCAGCCAAGAGAGTTTCTCCAGCAATGAGCAGTTCTTC.

The J gene is TRBJ2-7, the V gene TRBV7-2; 8 nucleotides agree with TRBD1. Trimming at V came to 4 bases and at J to 7 bases, leaving 9 bases not matched to a gene. CDR1 SGHTA and CDR2 FQGNSA come from the germline V gene. This CDR3 is 14 amino acids long. CDR3 DNA sequence: TGTGCCAGCAGCTCAGGCGCCAGGGGGCATGAGCAGTACTTC. Encoded protein: CASSSGARGHEQYF.

The chain is built from TRBV11-1 and TRBJ2-7, with 9 bases matching TRBD1. Germline CDR1 SGHAT, CDR2 FQDESV (reference sequence). The V gene end was trimmed by 5 bases and the J gene end by 0 bases; junction bases not matched to a gene: 5. The CDR3 totals 15 residues. CDR3 sequence reads: CASSRMDRGSYEQYF. Written as DNA, the CDR3 is TGTGCCAGCAGCCGCATGGACAGGGGCTCCTACGAGCAGTACTTC.

J is TRBJ1-1 and V is TRBV4-3; a possible D gene is TRBD1 (6 bases). The germline V gene encodes CDR1 LGHNA and CDR2 YSLEER. This CDR3 is built from 15 residues. The V end lost 5 bases, the J end lost 2 bases, and 15 bases lay between the germline ends. CDR3 amino acids: CASSNLGASNTEAFF. CDR3 nucleotide sequence: TGCGCCAGCAGCAATCTGGGGGCGTCAAACACTGAAGCTTTCTTT.

The rearrangement joins TRBV2 to TRBJ1-2; 7 nucleotides match TRBD1. The V gene end was trimmed by 9 bases and the J gene end by 5 bases; junction bases not matched to a gene: 6. Germline CDR1 and CDR2: SNHLY and FYNNEI. The CDR3 runs to 12 residues. CDR3 nucleotide sequence: TGTGCCAGTACAGGGGAAGGGTATGGCTACACCTTC. It yields the protein CASTGEGYGYTF.

This clone was detected only a few times. The J gene is TRBJ2-7, the V gene TRBV30, with 11 bases aligning to TRBD1. V was pared by 2 bases and J by 3 bases, with 6 bases of the junction left unmatched. The CDR3 loop spans 15 amino acids. The germline CDR1 and CDR2 sequences are GTSNPN and SVGIG (reference sequence). The CDR3 DNA follows: TGTGCCTGGAGTATAGCCGGGACAGGGGGCTACGAGCAGTACTTC. Translated: CAWSIAGTGGYEQYF.

The table lists this clone with a few counts. J is TRBJ2-1 and V is TRBV30; 10 bases are a match to TRBD2. The V gene end was trimmed by 3 bases and the J gene end by 5 bases; junction bases not matched to a gene: 4. The CDR3 has 14 amino acids. From germline, CDR1 is GTSNPN and CDR2 SVGIG (reference sequence). The CDR3 nucleotides read TGTGCCTGGAGAGCTAGCGGGAGCCACAATGAGCAGTTCTTC. It encodes CAWRASGSHNEQFF.

This clone came up many times. The chain couples TRBV7-9 to TRBJ2-3, with D tentatively TRBD2 (5 bases). CDR1 is SEHNR, CDR2 FQNEAQ, per germline (reference sequence). V shed 4 bases and J shed 0 bases, with 5 bases lying between them. The CDR3 runs 13 residues. CDR3 sequence reads: CASSWTSTDTQYF. CDR3 bases: TGTGCCAGCAGCTGGACTAGCACAGATACGCAGTATTTT.

This clone was recorded many times. This rearrangement joins TRBV29-1 to TRBJ1-2; D may be TRBD1 (6 bases). CDR3 length: 12 amino acids. Germline CDR1 SQVTM, CDR2 ANQGSEA. Trimming took 5 bases from V and 4 from J, leaving 11 bases between them. CDR3 nucleotides: TGCAGCGTTTGGACAGATATCTATGGCTACACCTTC. Encoded protein: CSVWTDIYGYTF. The full variable domain, its missing parts supplied by reference TRBV29-1 and TRBJ1-2, is SAVISQKPSRDICQRGTSLTIQCQVDSQVTMMFWYRQQPGQSLTLIATANQGSEATYESGFVIDKFPISRPNLTFSTLTVSNMSPEDSSIYLCSVWTDIYGYTFGSGTRLTVV.

This clone was counted between two and nine times. This chain connects TRBV5-1 to TRBJ2-7; D tentatively fits TRBD1 or TRBD2 (5 bases each). This CDR3 has 13 amino acids. Germline loops: CDR1 SGHRS, CDR2 YFSETQ. The V end lost 4 bases, the J end lost 5 bases, and 13 bases lay between the germline ends. CDR3 loop: CASSPRDANEQYF. CDR3 DNA sequence: TGCGCCAGCAGCCCAAGGGACGCGAACGAGCAGTACTTC. Complete variable domain (other parts from reference TRBV5-1 and TRBJ2-7): KAGVTQTPRYLIKTRGQQVTLSCSPISGHRSVSWYQQTPGQGLQFLFEYFSETQRNKGNFPGRFSGRQFSNSRSEMNVSTLELGDSALYLCASSPRDANEQYFGPGTRLTVT.

The table lists this clone with many counts. The chain employs TRBV2 and TRBJ2-5, with D tentatively TRBD2 (5 bases). The CDR3 totals 15 residues. Between the trimmed V and J ends, which lost 3 bases and 1 base, there was a span of 12 bases. The germline gives CDR1 SNHLY, CDR2 FYNNEI. As DNA, the CDR3 is TGTGCCAGCAGTGAGCATAGCAGCGGCCAAGAGACCCAGTACTTC. It codes for CASSEHSSGQETQYF.

In its sample, this clone was seen a few times. The V and J genes are TRBV4-2 and TRBJ2-2; D is perhaps TRBD1 (6 bases). CDR3 length equals 17 residues. The V and J ends lost 0 bases and 4 bases respectively, with 15 bases between them. The germline V gene has CDR1 LGHNA and CDR2 YNFKEQ. The CDR3 DNA sequence: TGTGCCAGCAGCCAAGATGGAGGACAGCGACTCACCGGGGAGCTGTTTTTT. Translating it yields CASSQDGGQRLTGELFF.

This chain uses TRBV5-1 with TRBJ2-3; tentative D call: TRBD2 (5 bases). CDR1 and CDR2 (germline): SGHRS, YFSETQ. Trimming took 0 bases from V and 1 from J, leaving 12 bases between them. This CDR3 is built from 16 residues. CDR3 nucleotide sequence: TGCGCCAGCAGCTTGGCCCTCGGACTCCGCACAGATACGCAGTATTTT. Encoded protein: CASSLALGLRTDTQYF.

This clone was observed a handful of times. This sequence joins TRBV9 and TRBJ1-2; possibly TRBD1 for D (5 bases). The CDR3 extends over 16 amino acids. Germline CDR1 reads SGDLS; CDR2 reads YYNGEE. Trimming removed 0 bases at V and 2 bases at J, with 14 bases between. The CDR3 region is CASSVATGGSNYGYTF. The CDR3 region has the DNA TGTGCCAGCAGCGTAGCTACGGGGGGATCCAACTATGGCTACACCTTC.

Only a few counts were recorded for this clone. The chain carries TRBV18 and TRBJ1-2; perhaps TRBD1 as D (5 bases). Germline CDR1 reads KGHSH; CDR2 reads LQKENI. This CDR3 contains 17 residues. The V and J ends lost 1 base and 0 bases respectively, with 15 bases between them. Here the CDR3 reads CASSPQDNGYSNYGYTF. CDR3 nucleotides: TGTGCCAGCTCACCACAGGACAATGGATACTCTAACTATGGCTACACCTTC.

The V gene is TRBV5-6, the J gene TRBJ2-5, with D possibly TRBD1 on 5 matching bases. CDR1 and CDR2 from the germline V gene are SGHDT and YYEEEE. The CDR3 is made up of 14 amino acids. Between the trimmed V and J ends, which lost 1 base and 0 bases, there was a span of 7 bases. CDR3 protein: CASSLSTDQETQYF. The CDR3 DNA sequence: TGTGCCAGCAGCTTGTCGACAGACCAAGAGACCCAGTACTTC.

This sequence joins TRBV25-1 and TRBJ2-1; D is perhaps TRBD1 or TRBD2 (5 bases each). Germline values: CDR1 MGHDK, CDR2 SYGVNS. Trimming removed 3 bases at V and 8 bases at J, with 17 bases between. CDR3 length: 15 residues. In DNA form, the CDR3 reads TGTGCCAGCAGTGACCGGGGCATTGATAACGATGAGCAGTTCTTC. Translating gives CASSDRGIDNDEQFF.

J is TRBJ2-1 and V is TRBV6-6; maybe TRBD1 (5 bases). CDR1 and CDR2 (germline): MNHNY, SVGAGI (reference sequence). Trimming pared 6 bases from V and 12 bases from J, leaving 18 bases between. The CDR3 is 13 residues long. CDR3 protein: CASSHQGGLWQFF. As DNA, the CDR3 is TGTGCCAGCAGCCATCAGGGTGGGTTGTGGCAGTTCTTC.